This T cell receptor beta chain was obtained from a study of long-term antiretroviral therapy in people with HIV. immunoSEQ v3.0 was run at survey level. Method: immunoSEQ multiplex PCR; TCRdb's copy keeps in-frame clones and lacks some. The sample contains almost 35,000 clones, 90% to 95% of which appear only once. Whole-study results and caveats: Every time point showed a repertoire led by clones expanded before ART. ART adherence, viral resistance and therapy changes went unrecorded.

Of note for this clone: What it recognizes is unknown.

The ends were cut back, 6 bases at V and 10 bases at J, with 19 bases in the middle. The CDR3 is 14 residues long. Germline CDR1 is MNHNY and CDR2 is SVGAGI (reference sequence). The rearrangement links TRBV6-6 to TRBJ2-1, with a tentative D call TRBD1 (5 bases). Source: unsorted PBMCs, taken just over 5 years after starting antiretroviral therapy. The sequence derives from a woman aged 50 to 60 with HIV. The DNA of the CDR3 is TGTGCCAGCAGCCCGGACAAGGCGGCTTTGGAGCAGTTCTTC. Amino acids: CASSPDKAALEQFF.